This is a list of T cell receptor beta chains from one sample in a study of CD8 T cells in Susac syndrome. TCRdb recomputed calls from the immunoSEQ multiplex PCR reads with MiXCR, one row per CDR3 protein. This repertoire shows around 170,000 distinct CDR3 sequences, roughly 94% found once; its top ten account for approximately 0.16%. The sequencing sample was made of CD8+ T cells from PBMCs. The receptors were gathered from a human donor with Susac syndrome. Each CDR3 is given with its conserved first and last residue. Each record gives: V gene, D gene, CDR3 protein. A D gene is named only where the DNA matches it firmly.

TRBV29-1 | TRBD1 | CSVEGLGTGEQYF
TRBV28 | - | CASSPGSLGYEQYF
TRBV12-3/TRBV12-4 | - | CASSLGNYYGYTF
TRBV27 | - | CASSSYDGTYEQYF
TRBV5-1 | TRBD1 | CASSLAIYRGLEEAFF
TRBV9 | TRBD2 | CASSASGGGDPDTQYF
TRBV5-1 | - | CASSLEGTGRAFF
TRBV2 | - | CARKVSDTQYF
TRBV5-1 | - | CASSADSEAFF
TRBV5-4 | TRBD2 | CASSFISLAGVPYEQYF
TRBV12-3/TRBV12-4 | - | CASSSDLTYEQYF
TRBV7-8 | - | CASSLVGSTDTQYF
TRBV7-9 | TRBD1 | CASSLETGVGSPLHF
TRBV11-2 | - | CASSLGDVAAYEQYF
TRBV3-1 | - | CASSQETESNEQFF
TRBV7-7 | - | CASSSEEGELFF
TRBV7-6 | - | CASSLGSSEAFF
TRBV12-3/TRBV12-4 | - | CASSQERDTQYF
TRBV15 | TRBD1 | CATSKGSPAGGYNEQFF
TRBV4-2 | TRBD2 | CASSQEGLVDETQYF
TRBV10-3 | - | CAISEVKETQYF
TRBV7-3 | - | CASSLTKTYEQYF
TRBV3-1 | - | CASSQDRTEGPDTQYF
TRBV6-5 | - | CASSYTTTSTDTQYF
TRBV2 | - | CASSDREDYRNEQFF
TRBV11-3 | - | CASSTTGTDTQYF
TRBV18 | TRBD1 | CASSPLTGSNEKLFF
TRBV13 | - | CASSPQTRPTEAFF
TRBV7-8 | TRBD1 | CASSPTGTGGRETQYF
TRBV29-1 | - | CSVVYLEDSNEKLFF
TRBV3-1 | - | CASSQATRSVEQYF
TRBV20-1 | - | CSARGVLSYEQYF